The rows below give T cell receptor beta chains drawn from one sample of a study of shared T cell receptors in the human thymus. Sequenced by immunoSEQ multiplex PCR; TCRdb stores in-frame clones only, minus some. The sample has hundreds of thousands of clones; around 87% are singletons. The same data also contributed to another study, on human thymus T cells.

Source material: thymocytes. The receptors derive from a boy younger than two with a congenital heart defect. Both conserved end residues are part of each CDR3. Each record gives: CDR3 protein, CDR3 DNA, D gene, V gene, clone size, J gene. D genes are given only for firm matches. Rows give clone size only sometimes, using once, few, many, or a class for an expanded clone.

CASSLTSGGQETQYF,TGCGCCAGCAGCTTGACTAGCGGGGGGCAAGAGACCCAGTACTTC,TRBD2,TRBV5-1,NA,TRBJ2-5
CASSQHWDTAGEQYF,TGTGCCAGCAGTCAGCACTGGGACACGGCAGGCGAGCAGTACTTC,NA,TRBV6-1,few,TRBJ2-7
CASGWDTLYGYTF,TGTGCCAGCGGATGGGACACCTTATATGGCTACACCTTC,NA,TRBV28,NA,TRBJ1-2
CASSRGEQLYNEQFF,TGTGCCAGCAGCCGGGGGGAGCAGCTTTACAATGAGCAGTTCTTC,NA,TRBV14,once,TRBJ2-1
CASSLLPVDYAEVDTQYF,TGTGCCAGCAGCCTCCTACCCGTGGACTACGCTGAAGTAGATACGCAGTATTTT,NA,TRBV5-6,NA,TRBJ2-3
CASSQDLTSLGAGDSPLHF,TGTGCCAGCAGCCAAGATCTTACAAGCTTGGGGGCAGGGGATTCACCCCTCCACTTT,NA,TRBV14,NA,TRBJ1-6
CARSKQAGEIYEQYF,TGTGCCAGAAGTAAACAAGCGGGGGAGATCTACGAGCAGTACTTC,TRBD2,TRBV5-3,NA,TRBJ2-7
CASSQDFRDHQPQHF,TGCGCCAGCAGCCAAGATTTCAGGGATCATCAGCCCCAGCATTTT,NA,TRBV4-1,NA,TRBJ1-5
CASSGTRESSYNEQFF,TGTGCCAGCAGCGGGACTCGCGAGAGCTCCTACAATGAGCAGTTCTTC,NA,TRBV5-4,few,TRBJ2-1
CASSLAPGKGAANEKLFF,TGTGCCAGCAGCTTAGCCCCGGGAAAGGGTGCGGCTAATGAAAAACTGTTTTTT,NA,TRBV7-2,NA,TRBJ1-4
CASRGPGHFEEANVLTF,TGCGCCAGCAGGGGACCGGGACATTTCGAGGAGGCCAACGTCCTGACTTTC,NA,TRBV10-1,NA,TRBJ2-6
CASTSETGLSEAFF,TGCGCCAGCACGAGTGAGACAGGGTTATCTGAAGCTTTCTTT,TRBD1,TRBV4-3,NA,TRBJ1-1
CASSAYRGQDEKLFF,TGTGCCAGCAGTGCCTACAGGGGGCAGGATGAAAAACTGTTTTTT,TRBD1,TRBV6-6,NA,TRBJ1-4
CASSLAGGINSPLHF,TGTGCCAGCAGCTTGGCTGGGGGGATTAATTCACCCCTCCACTTT,NA,TRBV5-6,NA,TRBJ1-6